The sequence of this T cell receptor beta chain was determined in a study of shared clonotypes between healthy human individuals. Study outcomes and limitations: When naive CD4 clonotypes were compared across a few donors, 4% to 6.5% were shared. Memory subsets generally showed smaller estimated richness than naive subsets did.

Germline lookup yields CDR1 SGDLS and CDR2 YYNGEE. V was cut by 4 bases and J by 6 bases, with 13 bases left in between. This CDR3 spans 14 amino acids. Every immunoSEQ plate was one replicate of a subset's evenly spread DNA. Clones were sequenced by immunoSEQ multiplex PCR, and TCRdb holds only the in-frame ones, with some missing. This table has 800,000 to 1,200,000 clones, 78% appearing once. This clone was seen a handful of times. Its antigen is not identified. The sequencing input was memory CD4+ T cells from PBMCs. Specified subset: CD45RA-negative fraction. The V call is TRBV9, the J call TRBJ2-2; no clear D. The receptor was derived from a man aged 18 to 29 in good health. Some clones in this sample may be carry-over from other donors' samples. The CDR3 region has the DNA TGTGCCAGCAGCCCCGTCTTAGCTTCCGGGGAGCTGTTTTTT. Residues: CASSPVLASGELFF.